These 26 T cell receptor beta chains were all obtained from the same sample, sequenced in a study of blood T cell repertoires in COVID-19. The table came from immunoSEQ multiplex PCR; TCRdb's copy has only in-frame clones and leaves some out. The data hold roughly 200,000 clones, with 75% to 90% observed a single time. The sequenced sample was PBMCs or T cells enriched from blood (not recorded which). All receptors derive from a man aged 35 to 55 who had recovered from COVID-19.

The CDR3 reads CSVDSGSSYNEQFF. The CDR3 DNA reads TGCAGCGTTGATAGTGGGAGCTCCTACAATGAGCAGTTCTTC. The chain joins TRBV29-1 to TRBJ2-1; D is possibly TRBD2 (5 bases). CDR3 length: 14 residues. V was clipped by 3 bases and J by 0 bases, with 9 bases between them. Looked up from germline, CDR1 is SQVTM and CDR2 is ANQGSEA.

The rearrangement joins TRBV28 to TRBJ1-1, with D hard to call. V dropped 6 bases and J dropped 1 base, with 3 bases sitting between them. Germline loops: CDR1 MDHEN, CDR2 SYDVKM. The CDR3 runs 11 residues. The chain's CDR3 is CASSWNTEAFF. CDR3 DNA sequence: TGTGCCAGCAGCTGGAACACTGAAGCTTTCTTT.

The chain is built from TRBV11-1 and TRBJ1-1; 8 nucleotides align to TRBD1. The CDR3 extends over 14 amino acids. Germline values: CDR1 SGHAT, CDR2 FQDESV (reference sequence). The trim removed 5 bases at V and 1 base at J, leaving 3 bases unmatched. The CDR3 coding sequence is TGTGCCAGCAGCCGACAGGGGCGGAACACTGAAGCTTTCTTT. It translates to CASSRQGRNTEAFF.

CDR3 bases: TGTGCCAGCAGCACCTTCTCGGACAGCCACTATGGCTACACCTTC. This codes for CASSTFSDSHYGYTF. The V call is TRBV9, the J call TRBJ1-2; tentatively, D is TRBD1 (6 bases). This CDR3 contains 15 residues. Trimming left V 4 bases short and J 3 bases short, with 16 bases between. CDR1 and CDR2 (germline): SGDLS, YYNGEE.

Here the CDR3 reads CASSLDGTGNQPQHF. CDR3 DNA: TGTGCCAGCAGTTTAGACGGGACAGGGAATCAGCCCCAGCATTTT. The V gene is TRBV27, the J gene TRBJ1-5; 9 nucleotides align to TRBD1. The CDR3 totals 15 residues. V shed 2 bases, J shed 4 bases, and the junction held 3 bases outside the gene matches. Germline loops: CDR1 MNHEY, CDR2 SMNVEV (reference sequence).

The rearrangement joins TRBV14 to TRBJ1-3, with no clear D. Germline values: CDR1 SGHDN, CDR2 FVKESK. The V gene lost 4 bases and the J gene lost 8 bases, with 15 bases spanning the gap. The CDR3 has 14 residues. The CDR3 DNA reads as TGTGCCAGCAGCCCAGATCCGATTGCGGACACCATATATTTT. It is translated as CASSPDPIADTIYF. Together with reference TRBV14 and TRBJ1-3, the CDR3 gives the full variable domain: EAGVTQFPSHSVIEKGQTVTLRCDPISGHDNLYWYRRVMGKEIKFLLHFVKESKQDESGMPNNRFLAERTGGTYSTLKVQPAELEDSGVYFCASSPDPIADTIYFGEGSWLTVV.

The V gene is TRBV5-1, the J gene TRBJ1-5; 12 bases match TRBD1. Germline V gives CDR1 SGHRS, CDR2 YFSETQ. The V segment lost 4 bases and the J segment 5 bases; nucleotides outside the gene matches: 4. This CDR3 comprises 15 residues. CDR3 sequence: CASSPGTGGYQPQHF. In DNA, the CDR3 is TGCGCCAGCAGCCCGGGGACAGGGGGCTATCAGCCCCAGCATTTT.

The CDR3 region has the DNA TGTGCCACCAGTGATTCAGGGTGGAATGAGCAGTTCTTC. This sequence encodes CATSDSGWNEQFF. V is TRBV24-1 and J is TRBJ2-1; TRBD1 might be the D (5 bases). The CDR3 has 13 residues. Germline V CDR1 and CDR2: KGHDR, SFDVKD. Trimming shortened V by 2 bases and J by 7 bases, and 8 bases separated the two germline ends.

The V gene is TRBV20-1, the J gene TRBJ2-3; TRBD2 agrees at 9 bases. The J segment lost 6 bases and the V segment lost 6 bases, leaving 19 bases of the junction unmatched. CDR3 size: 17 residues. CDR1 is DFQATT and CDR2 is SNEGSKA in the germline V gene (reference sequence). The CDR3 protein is CSASGLAGPPTQDTQYF. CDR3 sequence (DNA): TGCAGTGCAAGTGGGCTAGCGGGGCCCCCGACTCAGGATACGCAGTATTTT.

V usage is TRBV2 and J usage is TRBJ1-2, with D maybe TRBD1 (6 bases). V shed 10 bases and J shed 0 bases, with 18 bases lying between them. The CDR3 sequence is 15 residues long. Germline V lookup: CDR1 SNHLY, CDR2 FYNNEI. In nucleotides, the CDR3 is TGTGCCACCCCCCAGGGAGGGACAACTAACTATGGCTACACCTTC. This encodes CATPQGGTTNYGYTF.

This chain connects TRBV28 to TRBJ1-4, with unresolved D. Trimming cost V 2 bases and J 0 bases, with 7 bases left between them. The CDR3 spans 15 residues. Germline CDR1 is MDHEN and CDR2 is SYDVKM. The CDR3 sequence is CASSLHQATNEKLFF. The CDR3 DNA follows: TGTGCCAGCAGTTTACACCAGGCAACTAATGAAAAACTGTTTTTT.

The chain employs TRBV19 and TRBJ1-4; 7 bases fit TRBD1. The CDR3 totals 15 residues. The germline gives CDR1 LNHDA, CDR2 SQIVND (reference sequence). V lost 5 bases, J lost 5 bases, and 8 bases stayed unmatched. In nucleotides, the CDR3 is TGTGCCAGTAGTGCAACAGGGGTTGGGAATGAAAAACTGTTTTTT. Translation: CASSATGVGNEKLFF.

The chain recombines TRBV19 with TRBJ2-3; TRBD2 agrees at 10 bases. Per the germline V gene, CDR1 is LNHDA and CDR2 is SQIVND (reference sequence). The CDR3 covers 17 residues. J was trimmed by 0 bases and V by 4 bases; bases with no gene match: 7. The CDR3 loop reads CASSKPGLAKSTDTQYF. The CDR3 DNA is TGTGCCAGTAGTAAGCCGGGACTAGCGAAGAGCACAGATACGCAGTATTTT.

CDR3 in DNA: TGCGCCAGCAGCTTGGGGCCTCAGGGACTAGCGGGAGTCACCGGGGAGCTGTTTTTT. Amino acid sequence: CASSLGPQGLAGVTGELFF. V is TRBV5-1 and J is TRBJ2-2, with 14 nucleotides matching TRBD2. The CDR3 totals 19 residues. With 0 bases clipped from V and 4 bases from J, the junction kept 8 bases outside the gene matches. The germline CDR1 and CDR2 sequences are SGHRS and YFSETQ.

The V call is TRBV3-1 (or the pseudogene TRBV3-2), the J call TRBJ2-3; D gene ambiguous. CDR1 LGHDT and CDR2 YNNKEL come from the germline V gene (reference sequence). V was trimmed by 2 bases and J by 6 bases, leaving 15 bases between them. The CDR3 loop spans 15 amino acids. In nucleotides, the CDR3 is TGTGCCAGCAGCCAATCGAGGAGACCTAGGGATACGCAGTATTTT. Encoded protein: CASSQSRRPRDTQYF.

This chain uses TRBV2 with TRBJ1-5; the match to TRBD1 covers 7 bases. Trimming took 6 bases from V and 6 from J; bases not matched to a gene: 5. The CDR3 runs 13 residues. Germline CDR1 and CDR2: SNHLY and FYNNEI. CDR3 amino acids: CASRTGQVQPQHF. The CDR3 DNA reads TGTGCCAGCAGGACCGGACAGGTTCAGCCCCAGCATTTT.

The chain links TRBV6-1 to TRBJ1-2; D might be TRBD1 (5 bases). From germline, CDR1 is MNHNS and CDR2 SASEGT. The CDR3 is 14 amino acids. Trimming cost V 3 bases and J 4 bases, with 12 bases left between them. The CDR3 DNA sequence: TGTGCCAGCAGTGATTGGGGGGTCGGCTATGGCTACACCTTC. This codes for CASSDWGVGYGYTF.

CDR3 coding DNA: TGTGCCAGCAGTTACGCCAAGGGACTACTCTACGAGCAGTACTTC. Its translation is CASSYAKGLLYEQYF. The chain links TRBV6-5 to TRBJ2-7; 7 nucleotides match TRBD2. Trimming took 2 bases from V and 3 from J; bases not matched to a gene: 7. The CDR3 spans 15 residues. Germline CDR1 reads MNHEY; CDR2 reads SVGAGI.

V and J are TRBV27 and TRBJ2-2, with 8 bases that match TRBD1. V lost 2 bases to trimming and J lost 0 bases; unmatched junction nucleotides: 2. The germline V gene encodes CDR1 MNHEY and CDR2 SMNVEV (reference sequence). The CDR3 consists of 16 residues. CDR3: CASSLRGQANTGELFF. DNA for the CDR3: TGTGCCAGCAGTTTACGGGGACAGGCGAACACCGGGGAGCTGTTTTTT.

As DNA, the CDR3 is TGTGCCAGCAGTGAACTAAACACAGATACGCAGTATTTT. Translating it yields CASSELNTDTQYF. The chain couples TRBV25-1 to TRBJ2-3; no firm D call. CDR1 and CDR2 (germline): MGHDK, SYGVNS. The V end lost 2 bases, the J end lost 2 bases, and 5 bases lay between the germline ends. This CDR3 has 13 residues.

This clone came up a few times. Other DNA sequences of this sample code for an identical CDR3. CDR3 coding DNA: TGTGCCAGCAGCGTTGGCGGAACGACTGAAGCTTTCTTT. This gives the protein CASSVGGTTEAFF. The rearrangement uses TRBV9 and TRBJ1-1; no clear D. Trimming pared 2 bases from V and 5 bases from J, leaving 10 bases between. The germline V gene encodes CDR1 SGDLS and CDR2 YYNGEE. The CDR3 runs to 13 residues.

The CDR3, as DNA: TGTGCCAGCTCCCTCACCGGGACGGGAGTCTATGGCTACACCTTC. It encodes CASSLTGTGVYGYTF. V gene TRBV18 combines with J gene TRBJ1-2; a weak D match, TRBD1 (5 bases). The CDR3 contains 15 residues. V shed 6 bases and J shed 4 bases, with 18 bases lying between them. Germline assignment: CDR1 KGHSH and CDR2 LQKENI.

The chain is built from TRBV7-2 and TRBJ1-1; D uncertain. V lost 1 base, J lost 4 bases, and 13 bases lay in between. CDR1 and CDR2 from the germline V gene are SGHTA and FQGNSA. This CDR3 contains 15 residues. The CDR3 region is CASSLGSLPGTEAFF. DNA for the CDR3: TGTGCCAGCAGCTTAGGATCTCTCCCGGGCACTGAAGCTTTCTTT.

The CDR3 DNA follows: TGCGCCAGTCAAGGTGGGCAGAATTATGGCTACACCTTC. Amino acids: CASQGGQNYGYTF. V gene TRBV5-1 combines with J gene TRBJ1-2; the D is unclear. Trimming took 8 bases from V and 5 from J, leaving 16 bases between them. The germline V gene has CDR1 SGHRS and CDR2 YFSETQ. The CDR3 is 13 residues long.

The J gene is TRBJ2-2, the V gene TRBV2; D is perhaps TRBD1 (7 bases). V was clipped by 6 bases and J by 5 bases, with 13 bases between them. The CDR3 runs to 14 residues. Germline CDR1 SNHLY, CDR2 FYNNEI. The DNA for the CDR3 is TGTGCCAGCAGAAACAGGGGAGGAACCGGGGAGCTGTTTTTT. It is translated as CASRNRGGTGELFF.

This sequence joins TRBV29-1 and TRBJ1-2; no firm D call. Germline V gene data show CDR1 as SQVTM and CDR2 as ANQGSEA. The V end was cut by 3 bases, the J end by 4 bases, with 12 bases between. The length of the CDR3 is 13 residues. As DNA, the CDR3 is TGCAGCGTTGATGAGGGCGAGGGCTATGGCTACACCTTC. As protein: CSVDEGEGYGYTF.